This is a list of T cell receptor beta chains from one sample in a study of blood T cell repertoires in COVID-19. TCRdb's table, derived via immunoSEQ multiplex PCR, lists solely in-frame clones and lacks some. The profile shows about 36,000 clones, roughly four fifths of them singletons. Sequencing was performed on peripheral blood. These receptors came from a human donor in a cohort sampled during active or convalescent COVID-19. The donor label of this sample is uncertain. The CDR3 runs from the conserved cysteine through the conserved F or W. D genes are given only for firm matches. Clone size, where shown, is once, few, many, or a class for clones that have expanded.

J gene: TRBJ2-1
V gene: TRBV3-1/TRBV3-2
clone size: NA
D gene: NA
CDR3 DNA: TGTGCCAGCGGCCTCCTCTACAATGAGCAGTTCTTC
CDR3 protein: CASGLLYNEQFF

J gene: TRBJ1-6
V gene: TRBV18
clone size: NA
D gene: TRBD1
CDR3 DNA: TGTGCCAGCTCCACCGGGACAGGGATTAATTCACCCCTCCACTTT
CDR3 protein: CASSTGTGINSPLHF

J gene: TRBJ2-2
V gene: TRBV9
clone size: NA
D gene: NA
CDR3 DNA: TGTGCCAGCAGCGTAGAAAAGGGGGTGGCCGGGGAGCTGTTTTTT
CDR3 protein: CASSVEKGVAGELFF

J gene: TRBJ1-5
V gene: TRBV9
clone size: NA
D gene: TRBD1
CDR3 DNA: TGTGCCAGCAGCGTTGAGGGGGCCCAAAATCAGCCCCAGCATTTT
CDR3 protein: CASSVEGAQNQPQHF

J gene: TRBJ2-5
V gene: TRBV7-9
clone size: NA
D gene: NA
CDR3 DNA: TGTGCCAGCAGCCGATGGAGCGACGCAAAAGAGACCCAGTACTTC
CDR3 protein: CASSRWSDAKETQYF

J gene: TRBJ2-2
V gene: TRBV9
clone size: NA
D gene: TRBD1
CDR3 DNA: TGTGCCAGCAGCAGACGGGACAGGGGGGGTACCGGGGAGCTGTTTTTT
CDR3 protein: CASSRRDRGGTGELFF

J gene: TRBJ1-2
V gene: TRBV30
clone size: once
D gene: NA
CDR3 DNA: TGTGCCTGGAGTGTAGAACAGAGTGGCTACACCTTC
CDR3 protein: CAWSVEQSGYTF

J gene: TRBJ1-2
V gene: TRBV19
clone size: NA
D gene: NA
CDR3 DNA: TGTGCCAGTAGTATTGCGGGGGCGCGCTATGGCTACACCTTC
CDR3 protein: CASSIAGARYGYTF

J gene: TRBJ1-1
V gene: TRBV7-2
clone size: NA
D gene: NA
CDR3 DNA: TGTGCCAGCAGCTTAGTCGGGAGGGGAACTGAAGCTTTCTTT
CDR3 protein: CASSLVGRGTEAFF

J gene: TRBJ2-7
V gene: TRBV2
clone size: NA
D gene: NA
CDR3 DNA: TGTGCCAGCAGTGAGGGGCTCCGGTTCTACGAGCAGTACTTC
CDR3 protein: CASSEGLRFYEQYF

J gene: TRBJ1-2
V gene: TRBV29-1
clone size: NA
D gene: TRBD1
CDR3 DNA: TGCAGCGTCCCCGGACAGGGGGAAAATGGCTACACCTTC
CDR3 protein: CSVPGQGENGYTF

J gene: TRBJ2-5
V gene: TRBV9
clone size: NA
D gene: NA
CDR3 DNA: TGTGCCAGCAGCGTAGGATTTCAGCAAGAGACCCAGTACTTC
CDR3 protein: CASSVGFQQETQYF

J gene: TRBJ1-2
V gene: TRBV3-1/TRBV3-2
clone size: NA
D gene: NA
CDR3 DNA: TGTGCCAGCAGCCAAACAGGGATCTATGGCTACACCTTC
CDR3 protein: CASSQTGIYGYTF

J gene: TRBJ2-1
V gene: TRBV29-1
clone size: once
D gene: NA
CDR3 DNA: TGCAGCGTTGTGCGACTAGGACCCTACAATGAGCAGTTCTTC
CDR3 protein: CSVVRLGPYNEQFF

J gene: TRBJ2-5
V gene: TRBV7-2
clone size: NA
D gene: TRBD1
CDR3 DNA: TGTGCCAGCAGCTCTGACAGGGGTGTTCAAGAGACCCAGTACTTC
CDR3 protein: CASSSDRGVQETQYF

J gene: TRBJ1-2
V gene: TRBV6-1
clone size: NA
D gene: NA
CDR3 DNA: TGTGCCAGCAGTGAGAGGTCTCTCAACTATGGCTACACCTTC
CDR3 protein: CASSERSLNYGYTF

J gene: TRBJ2-6
V gene: TRBV5-1
clone size: NA
D gene: TRBD2
CDR3 DNA: TGCGCCAGCAGCCCATGGACTAGCGGGAGGCCTGGGGCCAACGTCCTGACTTTC
CDR3 protein: CASSPWTSGRPGANVLTF

J gene: TRBJ1-6
V gene: TRBV6-6
clone size: NA
D gene: TRBD1
CDR3 DNA: TGTGCCAGCAGTTCCAGGGGACAGTCCTATAATTCACCCCTCCACTTT
CDR3 protein: CASSSRGQSYNSPLHF

J gene: TRBJ2-7
V gene: TRBV12-5
clone size: NA
D gene: NA
CDR3 DNA: TGTGCTAGTGGTTTGGTACGGGCTCAGGGGTACGAGCAGTACTTC
CDR3 protein: CASGLVRAQGYEQYF

J gene: TRBJ2-5
V gene: TRBV5-6
clone size: NA
D gene: NA
CDR3 DNA: TGTGCCAGCAGCTCAACAGGGATGGAAGAGACCCAGTACTTC
CDR3 protein: CASSSTGMEETQYF

J gene: TRBJ2-7
V gene: TRBV6-5
clone size: NA
D gene: NA
CDR3 DNA: TGTGCCAGCAGAGTGACCGGGACACCGTACGAGCAGTACTTC
CDR3 protein: CASRVTGTPYEQYF

J gene: TRBJ1-1
V gene: TRBV14
clone size: NA
D gene: TRBD1
CDR3 DNA: TGTGCCAGCAGCCAAGAGTTATTGACAGGGGGCGGAGAGGCTTTCTTT
CDR3 protein: CASSQELLTGGGEAFF

J gene: TRBJ2-5
V gene: TRBV7-8
clone size: NA
D gene: NA
CDR3 DNA: TGTGCCAGCAGCTTAGAGCAGGGAAAGACCCAGTACTTC
CDR3 protein: CASSLEQGKTQYF

J gene: TRBJ1-6
V gene: TRBV4-1
clone size: medium-sized
D gene: TRBD1
CDR3 DNA: TGCGCCAGCAGGACGGGGACAGATAATTCACCCCTCCACTTT
CDR3 protein: CASRTGTDNSPLHF

J gene: TRBJ2-5
V gene: TRBV18
clone size: NA
D gene: NA
CDR3 DNA: TGTGCCAGCTCACCACCTACGGTGAAAGAGACCCAGTACTTC
CDR3 protein: CASSPPTVKETQYF

J gene: TRBJ1-2
V gene: TRBV4-3
clone size: few
D gene: NA
CDR3 DNA: TGCGCCAGCAGCCAGGCCCTACAGGGTGAATATGGCTACACCTTC
CDR3 protein: CASSQALQGEYGYTF

J gene: TRBJ2-5
V gene: TRBV5-5
clone size: NA
D gene: TRBD2
CDR3 DNA: TGTGCCAGCAGCCTAGCGGTACAAGAGACCCAGTACTTC
CDR3 protein: CASSLAVQETQYF

J gene: TRBJ2-7
V gene: TRBV4-2
clone size: NA
D gene: TRBD2
CDR3 DNA: TGTGCCAGCAGCCAAGGCGGGAGTTTCTACGAGCAGTACTTC
CDR3 protein: CASSQGGSFYEQYF

J gene: TRBJ1-1
V gene: TRBV12-5
clone size: once
D gene: NA
CDR3 DNA: TGTGCTAGTGCTTTCGGACTTAACACTGAAGCTTTCTTT
CDR3 protein: CASAFGLNTEAFF

J gene: TRBJ1-2
V gene: TRBV4-2
clone size: few
D gene: NA
CDR3 DNA: TGTGCCAGCAGCCAAGACGTGGGGAGGGTAAGGGGCTACACCTTC
CDR3 protein: CASSQDVGRVRGYTF

J gene: TRBJ2-7
V gene: TRBV30
clone size: NA
D gene: TRBD2
CDR3 DNA: TGTGCCTGGACTAGCGGGTTCCACGAGCAGTACTTC
CDR3 protein: CAWTSGFHEQYF

J gene: TRBJ2-7
V gene: TRBV6-5
clone size: NA
D gene: TRBD2
CDR3 DNA: TGTGCCAGTACCCTGGGGGGGGAGCAGTACTTC
CDR3 protein: CASTLGGEQYF

J gene: TRBJ2-5
V gene: TRBV5-5
clone size: NA
D gene: TRBD2
CDR3 DNA: TGTGCCAGCAGCTTGGGGACTAGCGGGAGGGGGGAGACCCAGTACTTC
CDR3 protein: CASSLGTSGRGETQYF

J gene: TRBJ2-2
V gene: TRBV18
clone size: NA
D gene: TRBD1
CDR3 DNA: TGTGCCAGCTCACTCGGACAGGGTAACTCCGGGGAGCTGTTTTTT
CDR3 protein: CASSLGQGNSGELFF

J gene: TRBJ1-1
V gene: TRBV10-3
clone size: NA
D gene: NA
CDR3 DNA: TGTGCCATCAGTGACCAGGTCCAGAAAACTGAAGCTTTCTTT
CDR3 protein: CAISDQVQKTEAFF

J gene: TRBJ1-1
V gene: TRBV19
clone size: NA
D gene: NA
CDR3 DNA: TGTGCCAGTAGTGGGGCGCGGGGGAACACTGAAGCTTTCTTT
CDR3 protein: CASSGARGNTEAFF

J gene: TRBJ2-3
V gene: TRBV3-1/TRBV3-2
clone size: few
D gene: NA
CDR3 DNA: TGTGCCAGCACGGGACTTAGCACAGATACGCAGTATTTT
CDR3 protein: CASTGLSTDTQYF

J gene: TRBJ2-5
V gene: TRBV10-3
clone size: NA
D gene: TRBD1
CDR3 DNA: TGTGCCATCAGTGAGTCGGGACAGGGGACGAAAGAGACCCAGTACTTC
CDR3 protein: CAISESGQGTKETQYF

J gene: TRBJ2-5
V gene: TRBV7-2
clone size: NA
D gene: TRBD1
CDR3 DNA: TGTGCCAGCAGCTTAGGAAGGACAGGGGGGGAGACCCAGTACTTC
CDR3 protein: CASSLGRTGGETQYF

J gene: TRBJ2-3
V gene: TRBV11-3
clone size: NA
D gene: NA
CDR3 DNA: TGTGCCAGCAGCCCTACGGTTCCACCAACAGATACGCAGTATTTT
CDR3 protein: CASSPTVPPTDTQYF

J gene: TRBJ2-7
V gene: TRBV20-1
clone size: NA
D gene: NA
CDR3 DNA: TGCAGTGCTAGATCCAGCTACGAGCAGTACTTC
CDR3 protein: CSARSSYEQYF

J gene: TRBJ1-1
V gene: TRBV4-3
clone size: NA
D gene: NA
CDR3 DNA: TGCGCCAGCAGCCAAGGCACTGTAGGGGGTACTGAAGCTTTCTTT
CDR3 protein: CASSQGTVGGTEAFF

J gene: TRBJ1-6
V gene: TRBV30
clone size: NA
D gene: NA
CDR3 DNA: TGTGCCTGGAAAGGCACAGGGTCAGGCTCACCCCTCCACTTT
CDR3 protein: CAWKGTGSGSPLHF

J gene: TRBJ1-2
V gene: TRBV18
clone size: NA
D gene: TRBD1
CDR3 DNA: TGTGCCAGCTCACCTTCAGGGGGCGCGGGCTATGGCTACACCTTC
CDR3 protein: CASSPSGGAGYGYTF

J gene: TRBJ2-4
V gene: TRBV19
clone size: NA
D gene: NA
CDR3 DNA: TGTGCCAGTAGTAAGGACTCCGCTTCCCGGGACATTCAGTACTTC
CDR3 protein: CASSKDSASRDIQYF

J gene: TRBJ2-7
V gene: TRBV28
clone size: NA
D gene: TRBD1
CDR3 DNA: TGTGCCAGCAGCGAAGGACAGGGGTGGGAGCAGTACTTC
CDR3 protein: CASSEGQGWEQYF

J gene: TRBJ2-1
V gene: TRBV6-6
clone size: NA
D gene: TRBD2
CDR3 DNA: TGTGCCAGCAGTTACGGTCTAGCGGGAGGCAATGAGCAGTTCTTC
CDR3 protein: CASSYGLAGGNEQFF

J gene: TRBJ2-3
V gene: TRBV4-3
clone size: NA
D gene: TRBD2
CDR3 DNA: TGCGCCAGCAGCCAAGAAGGACTAGCGGCAAGCACAGATACGCAGTATTTT
CDR3 protein: CASSQEGLAASTDTQYF

J gene: TRBJ2-3
V gene: TRBV29-1
clone size: NA
D gene: TRBD2
CDR3 DNA: TGCAGCGCCAAAGCGGGAGGGACAGATACGCAGTATTTT
CDR3 protein: CSAKAGGTDTQYF

J gene: TRBJ1-4
V gene: TRBV18
clone size: NA
D gene: NA
CDR3 DNA: TGTGCCAGCCAGAGGGCCACTAATGAAAAACTGTTTTTT
CDR3 protein: CASQRATNEKLFF

J gene: TRBJ2-2
V gene: TRBV5-1
clone size: NA
D gene: TRBD1
CDR3 DNA: TGCGCCAGCAGCGGGACAGTTAACACCGGGGAGCTGTTTTTT
CDR3 protein: CASSGTVNTGELFF

J gene: TRBJ2-1
V gene: TRBV2
clone size: few
D gene: TRBD2
CDR3 DNA: TGTGCCAGCAGACCTAGCGGGAGGTTCTCCTACAATGAGCAGTTCTTC
CDR3 protein: CASRPSGRFSYNEQFF

J gene: TRBJ2-5
V gene: TRBV14
clone size: NA
D gene: NA
CDR3 DNA: TGTGCCAGCAGCCATCTCCGGACTCTCCAAGAGACCCAGTACTTC
CDR3 protein: CASSHLRTLQETQYF

J gene: TRBJ1-3
V gene: TRBV11-2
clone size: NA
D gene: NA
CDR3 DNA: TGTGCCAGCAGCTTAGGGCAGGCCAGCTCTGGAAACACCATATATTTT
CDR3 protein: CASSLGQASSGNTIYF

J gene: TRBJ2-7
V gene: TRBV11-3
clone size: few
D gene: TRBD1
CDR3 DNA: TGTGCCAGCAGCTTAATCCCGACAGGGTGGGAGCAGTACTTC
CDR3 protein: CASSLIPTGWEQYF